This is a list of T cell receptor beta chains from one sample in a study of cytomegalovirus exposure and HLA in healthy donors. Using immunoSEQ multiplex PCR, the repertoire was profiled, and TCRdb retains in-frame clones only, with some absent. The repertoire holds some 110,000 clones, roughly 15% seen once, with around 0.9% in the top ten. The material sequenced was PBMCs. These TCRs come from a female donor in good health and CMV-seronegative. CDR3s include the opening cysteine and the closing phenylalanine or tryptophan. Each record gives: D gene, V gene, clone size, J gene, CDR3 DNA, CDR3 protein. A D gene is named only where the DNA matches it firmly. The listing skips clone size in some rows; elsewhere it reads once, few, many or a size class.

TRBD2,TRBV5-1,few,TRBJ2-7,TGCGCCAGCAGCTTGGGGGGACTAGCGGGATTTCTCTCCTACGAGCAGTACTTC,CASSLGGLAGFLSYEQYF
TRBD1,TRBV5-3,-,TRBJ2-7,TGTGCCAGAAGCATCCAGGGGGCGGGCAACGAGCAGTACTTC,CARSIQGAGNEQYF
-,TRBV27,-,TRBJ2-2,TGTGCCAGCAGTTTATACGGGAAAAACACCGGGGAGCTGTTTTTT,CASSLYGKNTGELFF
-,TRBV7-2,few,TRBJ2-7,TGTGCCAGCAGCTTAGCTAGCGCTAAGTACGAGCAGTACTTC,CASSLASAKYEQYF
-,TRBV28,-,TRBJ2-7,TGTGCCAGCAGTTCTCCGGGACAATCCTACGAGCAGTACTTC,CASSSPGQSYEQYF
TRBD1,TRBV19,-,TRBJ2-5,TGTGCCAGTAGTATGTTCTCGGGCGGGACAGGGTACGAGACCCAGTACTTC,CASSMFSGGTGYETQYF
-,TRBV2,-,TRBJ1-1,TGTGCCAGCAGTGTTGTGGATACGGAGGATTTCTTT,CASSVVDTEDFF
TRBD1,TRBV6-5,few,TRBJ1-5,TGTGCCAGCAGTTACTCGGGACAGAACAATCAGCCCCAGCATTTT,CASSYSGQNNQPQHF
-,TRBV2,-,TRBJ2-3,TGTGCCAGCAACCGACAGGGACTGGTTACAGATACGCAGTATTTT,CASNRQGLVTDTQYF
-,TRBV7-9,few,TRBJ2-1,TGTGCCAGCACCTGGGGAGACGACAATGAGCAGTTCTTC,CASTWGDDNEQFF
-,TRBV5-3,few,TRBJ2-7,TGTGCCAGAAGCTATGAGAACAGGGTCCCATACGAGCAGTACTTC,CARSYENRVPYEQYF
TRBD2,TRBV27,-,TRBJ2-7,TGTGCCAGCAGGGGACTAGCGGGTGGTTACGAGCAGTACTTC,CASRGLAGGYEQYF
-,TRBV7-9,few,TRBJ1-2,TGTGCCAGCAGCTTAAGGGGTGGCTACACCTTC,CASSLRGGYTF
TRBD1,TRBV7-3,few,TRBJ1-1,TGTGCCAGCAGCACTACCAGGGGGCAAGCTTTCTTT,CASSTTRGQAFF
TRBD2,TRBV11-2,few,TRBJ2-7,TGTGCCAGCAGCTTCTCTAGCGGGGGGGCAGGCTCCTACGAGCAGTACTTC,CASSFSSGGAGSYEQYF
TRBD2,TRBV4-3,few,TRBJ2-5,TGCGCCAGCAGCCTCCGACTAGCGGGCAGGGAGACCCAGTACTTC,CASSLRLAGRETQYF
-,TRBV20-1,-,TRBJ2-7,TGCAGTGCTAAAATAGTCCACGAGCAGTACTTC,CSAKIVHEQYF
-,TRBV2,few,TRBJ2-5,TGTGCCAGCAGTCCGGGACTCCAAGAGACCCAGTACTTC,CASSPGLQETQYF
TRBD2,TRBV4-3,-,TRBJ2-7,TGCGCCAGCAGCCAAGATAGCGGGAGGGACGAGCAGTACTTC,CASSQDSGRDEQYF
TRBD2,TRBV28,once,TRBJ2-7,TGTGCCAGCAGTTCCAGCGGGACCGCCTACGAGCAGTACTTC,CASSSSGTAYEQYF
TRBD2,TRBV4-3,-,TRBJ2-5,TGCGCCAGCAGCCAGAACAGCGGGAGAGAGACCCAGTACTTC,CASSQNSGRETQYF
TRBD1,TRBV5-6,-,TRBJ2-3,TGTGCCAGCAGCCGTAAGACAGGGGGTAGAGATACGCAGTATTTT,CASSRKTGGRDTQYF
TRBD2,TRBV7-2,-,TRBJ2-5,TGTGCCAGCAGATCGGGACTAGCGGGATTAGAGACCCAGTACTTC,CASRSGLAGLETQYF
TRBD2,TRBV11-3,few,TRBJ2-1,TGTGCCAGCAGCGGACCGGGAGGGAACAATGAGCAGTTCTTC,CASSGPGGNNEQFF